This TCR beta chain was captured by sequencing in a study of cytomegalovirus exposure and HLA in healthy donors. Whole-study results and caveats: Most of the TCR beta V segments (in an earlier analysis) were productive either about 87% or about 30% of the time.

Vbeta (60) and Jbeta (13) primers were used in the PCR. Generated by immunoSEQ multiplex PCR, the TCRdb table keeps only in-frame clones and is missing some. This sample contains fewer than 200,000 clones. A remark on this clone: Its antigen is not known.

The CDR3 is 13 amino acids. Trimming took off 2 bases at V and 9 bases at J, with 8 bases between the two ends. Germline CDR1 is MGHRA and CDR2 is YSYEKL. The V and J genes are TRBV4-1 and TRBJ1-6; D gene unclear. This TCR derives from a woman aged 55-70 years in good health and CMV-seronegative. The specimen was PBMCs. The chain's CDR3 is CASSQTATSPLHF. The CDR3 nucleotides are TGCGCCAGCAGCCAAACCGCTACTTCACCCCTCCACTTT.